This T cell receptor (beta chain) came from a study of a mutant IDH1 vaccine in newly diagnosed glioma. Turning to the study itself: The patients were given eight vaccinations, one each in weeks 1, 3, 5, 7, 11, 15, 19 and 23.

The data were produced by immunoSEQ multiplex PCR, yet TCRdb's version contains in-frame clones alone and is incomplete. This table has around 30,000 clones, 90% appearing once. V dropped 5 bases and J dropped 5 bases, with 6 bases sitting between them. The CDR3 extends over 11 amino acids. Germline lookup yields CDR1 MDHEN and CDR2 SYDVKM. As for this clone: The antigen is undetermined.

Time point: week 11, during vaccination. Every vaccination contained 300 ug of the mutant IDH1 20-mer peptide and was paired with topical imiquimod. The rearrangement links TRBV28 to TRBJ1-2; D is unresolved. The sequences come from PBMCs, collected from a glioma patient whose treatment included an IDH1 peptide vaccine. This clonotype originated in a man aged 18 to 29 with glioma. DNA for the CDR3: TGTGCCAGCAGTCAGGTTTATGGCTACACCTTC. Translating it yields CASSQVYGYTF.